What follows is one T cell receptor (beta chain) and its context. This specimen belongs to a study of OX40 agonist ivuxolimab in advanced cancers. The CDR3 loop spans 18 amino acids. V shed 6 bases and J shed 1 base, with 23 bases lying between them. Germline values: CDR1 MNHEY, CDR2 SMNVEV (reference sequence). Clones were read by immunoSEQ multiplex PCR, and TCRdb kept only the in-frame ones, dropping some. The sample lists about 19,000 clones, about 82% occurring once. This clonotype originated in an adult with an advanced solid tumor such as melanoma, head and neck, liver or kidney cancer. Sample: CD4+ or CD8+ T cells sorted from blood, taken in a trial of the OX40 agonist ivuxolimab. The rearrangement uses TRBV27 and TRBJ2-3; D gene unclear. The CDR3 is CASRFKSGPIRGTDTQYF. The CDR3 DNA follows: TGTGCCAGCAGGTTCAAATCAGGACCCATCCGTGGCACAGATACGCAGTATTTT.